This T cell receptor beta chain was observed in a study of cytomegalovirus exposure and HLA in healthy donors. General observations from the study: Rare TCR sequences dominated, though some public TCRs recurred in many donors.

The protocol was immunoSEQ multiplex PCR, while the TCRdb copy is restricted to in-frame clones and leaves out a portion. The sample has 190,000 or so clones; 80% to 90% are singletons. This CDR3 contains 17 residues. Trimming took off 0 bases at V and 8 bases at J, with 23 bases between the two ends. Germline-derived CDR1 and CDR2 are SGHRS and YFSETQ. Of note for this clone: The target antigen is unknown.

The donors were part of the roughly 110-subject validation cohort, which stood apart from the approximately 630-subject first cohort. The V and J genes are TRBV5-1 and TRBJ1-1; weak D call: TRBD1 (5 bases). Sequencing used PBMCs. The sequence was collected from a woman younger than 45 in good health and CMV-seropositive. The CDR3: CASSLVRGGAATREAFF. The CDR3 region has the DNA TGCGCCAGCAGCTTGGTAAGGGGCGGCGCTGCCACACGGGAAGCTTTCTTT.